This record looks at one TCR beta chain sequence and its context. What it binds is unknown. The V gene's germline CDR1 is SGHAT and CDR2 FQNNGV. Trimming took off 5 bases at V and 4 bases at J, with 26 bases between the two ends. The CDR3 contains 19 residues. This record belongs to a study of cytomegalovirus exposure and HLA in healthy donors. Regarding the study as a whole: Later, an analysis found that common viral pathogens appeared to be linked with several of the most significant clusters. TRBV6-2, TRBV6-3 and some other V segments were excluded as indistinguishable. In vitro testing confirmed three CMV-associated chains as specific for CMV antigens. Around 160 TCR beta chains were listed as cytomegalovirus-associated.

Primers for the PCR totalled 60 Vbeta and 13 Jbeta. Data came from immunoSEQ multiplex PCR; TCRdb stores just in-frame clones and leaves some out. The sample has about 170,000 clones; around 80% are singletons. The sequencing input was PBMCs. The clonotype was recovered from a woman between 18 and 29 years old in good health and CMV-seronegative. The V and J genes are TRBV11-2 and TRBJ1-4, with TRBD1 as a possible D gene (5 bases). Here the CDR3 DNA reads TGTGCCAGCAGCCCGATTCTCCGGGGGTTACCGCTTCGTAATGAAAAACTGTTTTTT. Translated, it gives CASSPILRGLPLRNEKLFF.